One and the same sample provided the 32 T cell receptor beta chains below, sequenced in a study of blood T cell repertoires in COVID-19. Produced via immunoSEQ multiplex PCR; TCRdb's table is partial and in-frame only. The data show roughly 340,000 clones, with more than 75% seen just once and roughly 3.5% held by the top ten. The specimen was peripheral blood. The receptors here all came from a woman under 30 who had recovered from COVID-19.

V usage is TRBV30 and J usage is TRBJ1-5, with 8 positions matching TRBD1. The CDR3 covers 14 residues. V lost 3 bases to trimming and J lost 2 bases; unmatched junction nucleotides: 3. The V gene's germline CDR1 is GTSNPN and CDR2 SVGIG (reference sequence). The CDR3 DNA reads TGTGCCTGGAGGGGACAGGCGGGCAATCAGCCCCAGCATTTT. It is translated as CAWRGQAGNQPQHF.

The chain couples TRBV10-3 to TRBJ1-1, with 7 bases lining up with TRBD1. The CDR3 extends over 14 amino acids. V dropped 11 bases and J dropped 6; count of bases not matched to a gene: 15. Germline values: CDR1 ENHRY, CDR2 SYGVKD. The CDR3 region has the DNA TGTGCCGCCAGGGAAGACAGGGCGGGACCTGAAGCTTTCTTT. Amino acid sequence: CAAREDRAGPEAFF.

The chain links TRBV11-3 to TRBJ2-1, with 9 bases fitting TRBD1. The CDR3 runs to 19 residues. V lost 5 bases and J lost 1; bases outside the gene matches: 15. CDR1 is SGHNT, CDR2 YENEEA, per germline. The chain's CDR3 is CASSPRQGEDERSYNEQFF. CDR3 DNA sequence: TGTGCCAGCAGCCCCAGACAGGGGGAGGACGAGAGGTCCTACAATGAGCAGTTCTTC.

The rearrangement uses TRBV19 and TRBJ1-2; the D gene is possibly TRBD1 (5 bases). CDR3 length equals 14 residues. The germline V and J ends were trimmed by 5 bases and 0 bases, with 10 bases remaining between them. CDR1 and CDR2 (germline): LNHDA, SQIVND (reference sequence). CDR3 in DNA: TGTGCCAGTAGTTACAGGCCTGCTAACTATGGCTACACCTTC. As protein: CASSYRPANYGYTF.

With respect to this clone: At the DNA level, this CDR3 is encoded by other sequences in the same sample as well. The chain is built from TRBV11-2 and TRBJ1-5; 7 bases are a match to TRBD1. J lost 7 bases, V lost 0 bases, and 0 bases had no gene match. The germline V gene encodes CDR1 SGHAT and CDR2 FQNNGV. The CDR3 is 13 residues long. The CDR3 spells CASSLDRGQPQHF. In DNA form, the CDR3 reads TGTGCCAGCAGCTTAGACAGGGGGCAGCCCCAGCATTTT. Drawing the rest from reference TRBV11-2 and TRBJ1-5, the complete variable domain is EAGVAQSPRYKIIEKRQSVAFWCNPISGHATLYWYQQILGQGPKLLIQFQNNGVVDDSQLPKDRFSAERLKGVDSTLKIQPAKLEDSAVYLCASSLDRGQPQHFGDGTRLSIL.

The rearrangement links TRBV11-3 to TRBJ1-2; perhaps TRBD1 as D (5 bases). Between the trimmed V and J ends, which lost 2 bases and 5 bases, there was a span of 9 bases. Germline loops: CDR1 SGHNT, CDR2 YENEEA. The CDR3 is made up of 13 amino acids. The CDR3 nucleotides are TGTGCCAGCAGCTTACAGGGCGGTTATGGCTACACCTTC. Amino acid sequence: CASSLQGGYGYTF.

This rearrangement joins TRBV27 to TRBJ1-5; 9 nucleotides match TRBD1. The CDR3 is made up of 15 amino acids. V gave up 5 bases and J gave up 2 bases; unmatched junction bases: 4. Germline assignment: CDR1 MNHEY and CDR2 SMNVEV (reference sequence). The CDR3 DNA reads TGTGCCAGCAGTACCGGGACAGGGCGCAATCAGCCCCAGCATTTT. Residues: CASSTGTGRNQPQHF.

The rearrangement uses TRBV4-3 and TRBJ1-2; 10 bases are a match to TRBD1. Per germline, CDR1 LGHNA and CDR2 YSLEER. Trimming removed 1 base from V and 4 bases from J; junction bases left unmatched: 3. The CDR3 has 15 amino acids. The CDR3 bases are TGCGCCAGCAGCCAAGGGGGACAGGGGATCTATGGCTACACCTTC. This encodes CASSQGGQGIYGYTF.

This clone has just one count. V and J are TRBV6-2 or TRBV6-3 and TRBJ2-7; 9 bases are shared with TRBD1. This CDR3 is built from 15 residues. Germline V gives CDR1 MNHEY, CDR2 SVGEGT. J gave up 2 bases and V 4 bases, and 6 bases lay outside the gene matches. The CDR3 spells CASSSPDRGAYEQYV. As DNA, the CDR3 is TGTGCCAGCAGTTCACCTGACAGGGGGGCCTACGAGCAGTACGTC.

The CDR3 sequence is CASSSGQGSPDTQYF. The CDR3 region has the DNA TGCGCCAGCAGCTCTGGACAGGGGAGTCCAGATACGCAGTATTTT. This chain links TRBV5-1 with TRBJ2-3, with 9 nucleotides matching TRBD1. Germline V gene lookup returns CDR1 SGHRS and CDR2 YFSETQ. V trimming: 3 bases; J trimming: 4 bases; junction bases outside the gene matches: 6. This CDR3 has 15 amino acids.

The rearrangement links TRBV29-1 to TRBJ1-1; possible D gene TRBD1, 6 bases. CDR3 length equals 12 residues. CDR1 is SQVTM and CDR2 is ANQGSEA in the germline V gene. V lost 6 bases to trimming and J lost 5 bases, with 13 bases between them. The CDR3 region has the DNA TGCAGCGTGAGGACAGATAAAACTGAAGCTTTCTTT. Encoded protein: CSVRTDKTEAFF.

CDR3 loop: CAWGQGATEAFF. In DNA form, the CDR3 reads TGTGCCTGGGGACAGGGCGCGACTGAAGCTTTCTTT. The chain couples TRBV30 to TRBJ1-1, with 8 bases identical to TRBD1. Trimming cost V 5 bases and J 5 bases; bases outside gene matches: 4. Looked up from germline, CDR1 is GTSNPN and CDR2 is SVGIG (reference sequence). This CDR3 spans 12 amino acids.

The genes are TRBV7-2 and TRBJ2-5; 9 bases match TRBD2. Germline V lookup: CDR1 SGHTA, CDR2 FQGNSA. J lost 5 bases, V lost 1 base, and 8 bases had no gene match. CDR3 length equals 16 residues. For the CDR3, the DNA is TGTGCCAGCAGCTTAGATCGGCCTAGCGGGACGGAGACCCAGTACTTC. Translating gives CASSLDRPSGTETQYF.

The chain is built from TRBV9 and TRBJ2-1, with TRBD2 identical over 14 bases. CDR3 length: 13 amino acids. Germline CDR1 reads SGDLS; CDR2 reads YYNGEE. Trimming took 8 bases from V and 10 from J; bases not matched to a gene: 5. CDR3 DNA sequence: TGTGCCAGTGCGGGACTAGCGGGAGCCGAGCAGTTCTTC. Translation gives CASAGLAGAEQFF.

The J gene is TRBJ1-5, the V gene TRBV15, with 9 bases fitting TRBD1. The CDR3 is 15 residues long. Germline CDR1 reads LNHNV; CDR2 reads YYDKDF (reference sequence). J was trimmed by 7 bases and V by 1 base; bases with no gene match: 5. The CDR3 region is CATSRGPDRGQPQHF. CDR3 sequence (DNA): TGTGCCACCAGCAGAGGGCCGGACAGGGGACAGCCCCAGCATTTT.

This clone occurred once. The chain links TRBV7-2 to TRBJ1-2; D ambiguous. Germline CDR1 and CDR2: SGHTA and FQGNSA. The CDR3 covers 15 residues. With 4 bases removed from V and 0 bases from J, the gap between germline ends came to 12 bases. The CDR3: CASSSPLPANYGYTF. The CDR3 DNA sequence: TGTGCCAGCAGCTCCCCGCTCCCAGCTAACTATGGCTACACCTTC.

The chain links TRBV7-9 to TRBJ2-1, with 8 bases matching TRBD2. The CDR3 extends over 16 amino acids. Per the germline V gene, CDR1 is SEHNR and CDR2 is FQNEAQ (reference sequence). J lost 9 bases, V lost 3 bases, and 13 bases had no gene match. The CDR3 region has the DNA TGTGCCAGCAGCTTGACCCCGGGACTAGTCAATGGTGAGCAGTTCTTC. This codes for CASSLTPGLVNGEQFF.

CDR3 region: CASSQEGGSSYNEQFF. The DNA of the CDR3 is TGTGCCAGCAGCCAAGAAGGCGGGAGCTCCTACAATGAGCAGTTCTTC. This chain uses TRBV14 with TRBJ2-1; 7 positions match TRBD2. V lost 0 bases to trimming and J lost 0 bases; unmatched junction nucleotides: 2. CDR1 SGHDN and CDR2 FVKESK come from the germline V gene. There are 16 residues in the CDR3.

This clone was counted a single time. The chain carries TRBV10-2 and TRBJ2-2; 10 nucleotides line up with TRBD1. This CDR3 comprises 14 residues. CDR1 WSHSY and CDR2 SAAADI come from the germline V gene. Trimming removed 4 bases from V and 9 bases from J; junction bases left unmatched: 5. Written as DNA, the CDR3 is TGCGCCAGCAGTGGAGACAGGGGGCGAAGGGAGCTGTTTTTT. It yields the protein CASSGDRGRRELFF.

In nucleotides, the CDR3 is TGTGCCAGCAGTCTAAACAGGGCACCCGGGGCCAACGTCCTGACTTTC. Residues: CASSLNRAPGANVLTF. The J gene is TRBJ2-6, the V gene TRBV6-2 or TRBV6-3; tentative D call: TRBD1 (6 bases). V was pared by 5 bases and J by 4 bases, with 15 bases between. This CDR3 comprises 16 residues. Germline CDR1 is MNHEY and CDR2 is SVGEGT.

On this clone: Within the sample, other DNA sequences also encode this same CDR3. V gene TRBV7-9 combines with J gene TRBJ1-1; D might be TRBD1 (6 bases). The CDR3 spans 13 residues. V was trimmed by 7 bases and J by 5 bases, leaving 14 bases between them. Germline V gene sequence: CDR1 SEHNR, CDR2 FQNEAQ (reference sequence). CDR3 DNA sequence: TGTGCCAGCACCTGGGGGGGCAGGACTGAAGCTTTCTTT. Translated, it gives CASTWGGRTEAFF. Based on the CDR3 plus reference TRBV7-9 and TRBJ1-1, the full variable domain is DTGVSQNPRHKITKRGQNVTFRCDPISEHNRLYWYRQTLGQGPEFLTYFQNEAQLEKSRLLSDRFSAERPKGSFSTLEIQRTEQGDSAMYLCASTWGGRTEAFFGQGTRLTVV.

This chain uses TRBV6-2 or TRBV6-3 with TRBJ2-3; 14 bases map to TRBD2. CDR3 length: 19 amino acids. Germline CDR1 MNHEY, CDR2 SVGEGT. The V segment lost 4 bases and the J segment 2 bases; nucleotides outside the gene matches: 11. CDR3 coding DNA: TGTGCCAGCAGTTCCGGGACTAGCGGGAGTTGGGGGACCACAGATACGCAGTATTTT. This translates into CASSSGTSGSWGTTDTQYF.

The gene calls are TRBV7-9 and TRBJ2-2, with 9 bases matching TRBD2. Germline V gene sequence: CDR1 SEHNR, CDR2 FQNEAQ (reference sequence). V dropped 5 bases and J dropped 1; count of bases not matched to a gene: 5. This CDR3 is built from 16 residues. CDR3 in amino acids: CASSRLAERNTGELFF. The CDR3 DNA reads TGTGCCAGCAGCAGACTAGCGGAGCGGAACACCGGGGAGCTGTTTTTT.

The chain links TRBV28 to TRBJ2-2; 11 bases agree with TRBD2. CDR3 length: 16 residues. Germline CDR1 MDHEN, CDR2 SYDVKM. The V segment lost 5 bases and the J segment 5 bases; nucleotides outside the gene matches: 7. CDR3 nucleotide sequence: TGTGCCAGCAGTCCACTAGCGGGAGTTTCGACCGGGGAGCTGTTTTTT. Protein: CASSPLAGVSTGELFF.

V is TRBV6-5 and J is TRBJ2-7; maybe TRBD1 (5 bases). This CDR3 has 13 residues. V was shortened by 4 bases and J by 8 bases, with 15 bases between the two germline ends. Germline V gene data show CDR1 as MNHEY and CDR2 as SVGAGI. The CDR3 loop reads CASSSIRDFKQYV. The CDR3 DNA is TGTGCCAGCAGTTCGATCAGGGATTTTAAGCAGTACGTC.

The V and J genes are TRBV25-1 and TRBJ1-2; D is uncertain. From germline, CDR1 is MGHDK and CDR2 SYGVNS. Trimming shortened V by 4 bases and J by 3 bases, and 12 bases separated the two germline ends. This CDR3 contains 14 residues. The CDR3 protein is CASSVGGRDYGYTF. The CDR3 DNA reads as TGTGCCAGCAGTGTTGGCGGCCGGGACTATGGCTACACCTTC.

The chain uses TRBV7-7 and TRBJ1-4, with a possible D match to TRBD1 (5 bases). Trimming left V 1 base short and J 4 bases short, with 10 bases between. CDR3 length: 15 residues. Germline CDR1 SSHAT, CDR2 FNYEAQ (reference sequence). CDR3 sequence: CASSLGPGLNEKLFF. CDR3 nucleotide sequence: TGTGCCAGCAGCTTAGGTCCAGGGCTTAATGAAAAACTGTTTTTT.

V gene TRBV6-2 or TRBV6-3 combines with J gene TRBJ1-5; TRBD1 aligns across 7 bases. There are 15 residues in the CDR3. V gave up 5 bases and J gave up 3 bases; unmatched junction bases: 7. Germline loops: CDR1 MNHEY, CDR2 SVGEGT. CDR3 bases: TGTGCCAGCAGTACCGACAGGGTTATCAATCAGCCCCAGCATTTT. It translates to CASSTDRVINQPQHF.

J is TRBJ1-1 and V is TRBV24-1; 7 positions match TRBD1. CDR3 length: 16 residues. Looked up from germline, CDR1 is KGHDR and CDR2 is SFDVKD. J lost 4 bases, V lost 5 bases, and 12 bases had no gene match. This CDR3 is CATSGVTGVGGTEAFF. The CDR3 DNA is TGTGCCACCAGTGGAGTAACAGGGGTTGGGGGCACTGAAGCTTTCTTT.

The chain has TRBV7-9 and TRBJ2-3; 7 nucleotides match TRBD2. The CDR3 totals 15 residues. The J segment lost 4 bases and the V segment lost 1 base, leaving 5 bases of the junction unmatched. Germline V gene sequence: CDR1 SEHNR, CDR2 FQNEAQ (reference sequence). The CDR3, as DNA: TGTGCCAGCAGCTTAGAAATTCGGGGGGCAGATACGCAGTATTTT. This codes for CASSLEIRGADTQYF.

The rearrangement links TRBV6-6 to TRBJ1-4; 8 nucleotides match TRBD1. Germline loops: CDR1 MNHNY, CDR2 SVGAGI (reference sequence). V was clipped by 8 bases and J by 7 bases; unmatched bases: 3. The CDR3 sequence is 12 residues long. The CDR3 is CASEQGGEKLFF. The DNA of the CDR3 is TGTGCCAGCGAACAGGGGGGTGAAAAACTGTTTTTT.

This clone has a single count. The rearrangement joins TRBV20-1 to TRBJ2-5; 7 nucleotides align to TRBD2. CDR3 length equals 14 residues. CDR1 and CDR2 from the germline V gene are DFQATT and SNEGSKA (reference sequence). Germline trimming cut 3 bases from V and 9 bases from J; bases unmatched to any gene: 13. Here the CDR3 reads CSASTSGEGYPQYF. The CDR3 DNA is TGCAGTGCTAGTACTTCCGGGGAGGGGTATCCCCAGTACTTC.